This TCR beta chain was observed in a study of T cell responses to AZD1222 COVID-19 vaccine. The data were produced by immunoSEQ multiplex PCR, yet TCRdb's version contains in-frame clones alone and is incomplete. In the table there are about 84,000 clones, 75% to 90% of which are singletons. This clone came up a few times. Analysis merged second doses at about 4 or about 12 weeks. This sequence was found in an adult who received the AZD1222 COVID-19 vaccine. The specimen comprised peripheral blood, sampled 28 days after the second AZD1222 dose.

This CDR3 is CASSEALGGQPQHF. The DNA for the CDR3 is TGTGCCAGCAGTGAGGCCCTAGGAGGTCAGCCCCAGCATTTT. V usage is TRBV6-1 and J usage is TRBJ1-5; no firm D call. CDR1 is MNHNS and CDR2 is SASEGT in the germline V gene. V dropped 3 bases and J dropped 6 bases, with 12 bases sitting between them. CDR3 length: 14 amino acids.